The 26 T cell receptor beta chains below were found in one sample sequenced in a study of T cell responses to AZD1222 COVID-19 vaccine (dated by TCRdb to the early 2020s). Library creation used the immunoSEQ multiplex PCR assay. In its TCRdb copy, this immuneACCESS table keeps in-frame sequences only and misses some clones. Where compared with another copy, unresolved V genes explain less than half of these, and the others have no known cause. In this sample the table shows 150,000 to 160,000 clones, more than 85% of which occur a single time. The ten largest make up roughly 7% of the sample. Per the publication, the time point label means: sample from adult after SARS-CoV-2 infection, after symptom onset. The sample in question was peripheral blood, obtained after recovery from COVID-19. These receptors were obtained from an adult who had recovered from COVID-19.

The J gene is TRBJ2-5, the V gene TRBV27, with 12 bases lining up with TRBD1. J was trimmed by 4 bases and V by 6 bases; bases with no gene match: 9. CDR1 and CDR2 from the germline V gene are MNHEY and SMNVEV (reference sequence). The CDR3 is 16 amino acids. The CDR3 reads CASRGSGTGGPETQYF. In nucleotides, the CDR3 is TGTGCCAGCAGGGGCTCCGGGACAGGGGGCCCAGAGACCCAGTACTTC.

V gene TRBV20-1 combines with J gene TRBJ1-1, with D unclear. Trimming removed 5 bases from V and 9 bases from J, with 13 bases in between. Looked up from germline, CDR1 is DFQATT and CDR2 is SNEGSKA (reference sequence). This CDR3 spans 11 amino acids. In DNA form, the CDR3 reads TGCAGTGCTTGGTTTGAGGCTCAAGCTTTCTTT. It specifies CSAWFEAQAFF.

The rearrangement links TRBV11-1 to TRBJ2-3; TRBD2 matches 11 bases. The CDR3 totals 17 residues. Looked up from germline, CDR1 is SGHAT and CDR2 is FQDESV (reference sequence). V trimming: 0 bases; J trimming: 4 bases; junction bases outside the gene matches: 6. DNA for the CDR3: TGTGCCAGCAGCTTAGCAGACCTAGCGGGAGGCCCAGATACGCAGTATTTT. It translates to CASSLADLAGGPDTQYF. Full variable domain (outside the CDR3, taken from reference TRBV11-1 and TRBJ2-3): EAEVAQSPRYKITEKSQAVAFWCDPISGHATLYWYRQILGQGPELLVQFQDESVVDDSQLPKDRFSAERLKGVDSTLKIQPAELGDSAMYLCASSLADLAGGPDTQYFGPGTRLTVL.

This chain links TRBV6-5 with TRBJ1-1, with unresolved D. The germline gives CDR1 MNHEY, CDR2 SVGAGI. Trimming took off 6 bases at V and 1 base at J, with 12 bases between the two ends. The CDR3 extends over 14 amino acids. In DNA, the CDR3 is TGTGCCAGCAGCCAAAACAGCGAGAACACTGAAGCTTTCTTT. Translating it yields CASSQNSENTEAFF.

This sequence joins TRBV27 and TRBJ1-1, with D maybe TRBD1 (5 bases). CDR3 length: 14 amino acids. The germline V and J ends were trimmed by 8 bases and 4 bases, with 17 bases remaining between them. Looked up from germline, CDR1 is MNHEY and CDR2 is SMNVEV (reference sequence). CDR3 amino acids: CASSLWAGGTEAFF. The CDR3 DNA reads TGTGCCAGCTCCCTATGGGCGGGGGGCACTGAAGCTTTCTTT.

In its sample, this clone was seen a few times. J is TRBJ2-6 and V is TRBV5-4; 13 bases are a match to TRBD2. From germline, CDR1 is SGHNT and CDR2 YYREEE (reference sequence). This CDR3 has 19 amino acids. The junction had 7 bases not matched to a gene; V was cut back by 3 bases and J by 1 base. CDR3 nucleotides: TGTGCCAGCAGCTCCGGACTAGCGGGAGTAGGGTCTGGGGCCAACGTCCTGACTTTC. Its protein is CASSSGLAGVGSGANVLTF.

This rearrangement joins TRBV3-1 (or the pseudogene TRBV3-2) to TRBJ1-1; D gene ambiguous. The CDR3 sequence is 13 residues long. The germline CDR1 and CDR2 sequences are LGHDT and YNNKEL (reference sequence). Trimming shortened V by 4 bases and J by 1 base, and 7 bases separated the two germline ends. CDR3 residues: CASSPGGNTEAFF. Written as DNA, the CDR3 is TGTGCCAGCAGCCCGGGAGGGAACACTGAAGCTTTCTTT.

The CDR3 coding sequence is TGCGCCAGCAGCCAAACCAGCGGGACTCACAATGAGCAGTTCTTC. It translates to CASSQTSGTHNEQFF. The chain couples TRBV4-1 to TRBJ2-1, with 7 positions matching TRBD2. The length of the CDR3 is 15 residues. V dropped 2 bases and J dropped 5; count of bases not matched to a gene: 6. Germline assignment: CDR1 MGHRA and CDR2 YSYEKL.

This chain links TRBV25-1 with TRBJ2-3, with 9 bases that match TRBD2. In germline, CDR1 is MGHDK, CDR2 SYGVNS. CDR3 length: 13 residues. The V and J ends lost 2 bases and 14 bases, in that order; junction bases with no gene match: 8. The CDR3 sequence is CASSEEGRGGRYF. In DNA, the CDR3 is TGTGCCAGCAGTGAAGAAGGGCGGGGGGGCCGGTATTTT.

The gene calls are TRBV27 and TRBJ2-7, with a possible D match to TRBD2 (6 bases). Germline-derived CDR1 and CDR2 are MNHEY and SMNVEV (reference sequence). The V end lost 3 bases, the J end lost 3 bases, and 15 bases lay between the germline ends. The CDR3 spans 15 residues. As DNA, the CDR3 is TGTGCCAGCAGTTTCGACCGGCAGGGAGGCTACGAGCAGTACTTC. Encoded protein: CASSFDRQGGYEQYF.

This chain uses TRBV7-2 with TRBJ2-2; 10 bases line up with TRBD2. Germline V CDR1 and CDR2: SGHTA, FQGNSA. The CDR3 contains 15 residues. Trimming took 5 bases from V and 4 from J; bases not matched to a gene: 4. CDR3 amino acids: CASSIWTSGTGELFF. The CDR3 DNA is TGTGCCAGCAGCATATGGACTAGCGGCACCGGGGAGCTGTTTTTT.

Notes on this clone: Mismatch with germline at one junction end may stem from a read error. CDR3 in amino acids: CASSYAPRDEF. The DNA for the CDR3 is TGTGCCAGCAGTTACGCTCCCCGGGACGAATTT. This chain links TRBV6-5 with TRBJ1-1; weak D call: TRBD1 (5 bases). The CDR3 extends over 11 amino acids. The germline V gene encodes CDR1 MNHEY and CDR2 SVGAGI.

The genes are TRBV3-1 (or the pseudogene TRBV3-2) and TRBJ2-7; TRBD2 matches at 9 bases. This CDR3 has 14 amino acids. The junction had 2 bases not matched to a gene; V was cut back by 4 bases and J by 1 base. Germline lookup yields CDR1 LGHDT and CDR2 YNNKEL (reference sequence). CDR3 DNA sequence: TGTGCCAGCAGCCTTAGCGGGGGTTCCTACGAGCAGTACTTC. Amino acids: CASSLSGGSYEQYF.

This clone came up once. This chain joins TRBV3-1 (or the pseudogene TRBV3-2) and TRBJ1-2, with a weak D call TRBD1 (6 bases). The CDR3 covers 15 residues. Trimming cost V 0 bases and J 4 bases, with 12 bases left between them. CDR1 and CDR2 (germline): LGHDT, YNNKEL (reference sequence). CDR3 sequence reads: CASSQEHGGAYGYTF. In DNA form, the CDR3 reads TGTGCCAGCAGCCAAGAACATGGGGGGGCCTATGGCTACACCTTC.

This clone was detected only once. The chain combines TRBV28 with TRBJ1-1; TRBD1 agrees at 8 bases. The J segment lost 0 bases and the V segment lost 5 bases, leaving 2 bases of the junction unmatched. Germline assignment: CDR1 MDHEN and CDR2 SYDVKM. The CDR3 totals 14 residues. The DNA of the CDR3 is TGTGCCAGCAGTGAGGGACAGGTGAACACTGAAGCTTTCTTT. Its translation is CASSEGQVNTEAFF.

The chain recombines TRBV28 with TRBJ2-7; perhaps TRBD2 as D (5 bases). Per the germline V gene, CDR1 is MDHEN and CDR2 is SYDVKM. With 7 bases removed from V and 0 bases from J, the gap between germline ends came to 16 bases. The CDR3 spans 15 residues. CDR3 DNA: TGTGCCAGCATCCTCACGGCTGGGAGCTCCTACGAGCAGTACTTC. This codes for CASILTAGSSYEQYF.

This clone was seen more than once but under ten times. The J gene is TRBJ2-7, the V gene TRBV10-3; the D gene could be TRBD1 or TRBD2 (5 bases each). Germline CDR1 is ENHRY and CDR2 is SYGVKD. The CDR3 contains 15 residues. Trimming removed 0 bases from V and 0 bases from J, with 9 bases in between. DNA for the CDR3: TGTGCCATCAGTGAGTCTCGGGACGGCTCCTACGAGCAGTACTTC. This codes for CAISESRDGSYEQYF.

The chain couples TRBV2 to TRBJ1-6, with D possibly matching TRBD1 (5 bases). This CDR3 has 15 residues. V lost 4 bases, J lost 13 bases, and 20 bases lay in between. The germline gives CDR1 SNHLY, CDR2 FYNNEI. Written as DNA, the CDR3 is TGTGCCAGCAGTGCCATCCAGGGCAGCGAGATTCCCCTCCACTTT. Its translation is CASSAIQGSEIPLHF.

The CDR3 loop is CATSRDRRGPAKLFF. Here the CDR3 DNA reads TGTGCCACCAGCAGAGATCGAAGGGGGCCGGCCAAACTGTTTTTT. The genes are TRBV15 and TRBJ1-4, with 7 nucleotides matching TRBD1. The J segment lost 11 bases and the V segment lost 0 bases, leaving 9 bases of the junction unmatched. The CDR3 runs 15 residues. Germline V gene data show CDR1 as LNHNV and CDR2 as YYDKDF (reference sequence).

The chain has TRBV28 and TRBJ2-7; the D gene is possibly TRBD1 (6 bases). From germline, CDR1 is MDHEN and CDR2 SYDVKM. Trimming removed 6 bases from V and 2 bases from J, with 14 bases in between. The CDR3 covers 14 residues. The CDR3 reads CASRTRDIPYEQYF. In nucleotides, the CDR3 is TGTGCCAGCAGAACCCGGGACATCCCCTACGAGCAGTACTTC.

This clone was seen more than once but under ten times. The chain joins TRBV19 to TRBJ1-4, with D perhaps matching TRBD1 (6 bases). Germline values: CDR1 LNHDA, CDR2 SQIVND (reference sequence). CDR3 length equals 17 residues. The V gene lost 4 bases and the J gene lost 6 bases, with 21 bases spanning the gap. CDR3 DNA: TGTGCCAGTAGTACCGCCTCTACAGGGAGTTTAGATGAAAAACTGTTTTTT. Protein: CASSTASTGSLDEKLFF.

The chain couples TRBV28 to TRBJ2-1; D is tentatively TRBD1 or TRBD2 (5 bases each). CDR3 size: 13 residues. Trimming took 6 bases from V and 5 from J, leaving 11 bases between them. Germline CDR1 MDHEN, CDR2 SYDVKM. Here the CDR3 DNA reads TGTGCCAGCAGGGGACCAGAACACAATGAGCAGTTCTTC. Translation gives CASRGPEHNEQFF.

The genes are TRBV3-1 (or the pseudogene TRBV3-2) and TRBJ2-3, with TRBD2 matching over 12 bases. The V segment lost 4 bases and the J segment 9 bases; nucleotides outside the gene matches: 5. Germline V gene lookup returns CDR1 LGHDT and CDR2 YNNKEL (reference sequence). This CDR3 comprises 14 residues. This CDR3 reads CASSPRTSGMTQYF. In DNA form, the CDR3 reads TGTGCCAGCAGCCCCCGGACTAGCGGGATGACGCAGTATTTT.

The chain uses TRBV4-1 and TRBJ1-5; possible D gene TRBD1, 6 bases. The germline V gene encodes CDR1 MGHRA and CDR2 YSYEKL. CDR3 length equals 15 residues. The V end lost 4 bases, the J end lost 1 base, and 11 bases lay between the germline ends. The CDR3 DNA follows: TGCGCCAGCAGCCGAGAGGGGGGAAGCAATCAGCCCCAGCATTTT. Translation gives CASSREGGSNQPQHF.

The chain has TRBV7-2 and TRBJ2-7, with TRBD2 as a possible D gene (6 bases). The CDR3 loop spans 15 amino acids. Per germline, CDR1 SGHTA and CDR2 FQGNSA. The V and J ends lost 5 bases and 6 bases respectively, with 20 bases between them. The CDR3 reads CASSRDSIQGGEQYF. CDR3 DNA: TGTGCCAGCAGCCGCGATAGTATTCAGGGAGGCGAGCAGTACTTC.

The chain uses TRBV5-1 and TRBJ2-3, with D maybe TRBD1 (6 bases). V was trimmed by 7 bases and J by 6 bases, leaving 18 bases between them. The V gene's germline CDR1 is SGHRS and CDR2 YFSETQ. The CDR3 sequence is 14 residues long. CDR3 in amino acids: CASREGGRADTQYF. The DNA of the CDR3 is TGCGCCAGCCGGGAAGGGGGTAGGGCGGATACGCAGTATTTT.